One TCR beta chain is described in this entry. Trimming pared 5 bases from V and 1 base from J, leaving 18 bases between. Germline V gene sequence: CDR1 MDHEN, CDR2 SYDVKM. The length of the CDR3 is 16 residues. The assay was immunoSEQ multiplex PCR, and TCRdb's table has in-frame clones only and misses some. The table has around 1.6 million clones, around 98% seen once; the top ten hold roughly 0.42%. The source of the sample is a study of shared clonotypes between healthy human individuals. Sequenced input: naive CD4+ T cells sorted from blood. Subset noted: CD45RA+ positively selected. The TCR sequence derives from a young man in good health. The chain couples TRBV28 to TRBJ2-7; D might be TRBD1 (6 bases). This CDR3 reads CASSARQGHGSYEQYF. In DNA form, the CDR3 reads TGTGCCAGCAGTGCCAGGCAGGGACATGGTTCCTACGAGCAGTACTTC. The variable domain in full, with the rest retrieved from reference TRBV28 and TRBJ2-7, is DVKVTQSSRYLVKRTGEKVFLECVQDMDHENMFWYRQDPGLGLRLIYFSYDVKMKEKGDIPEGYSVSREKKERFSLILESASTNQTSMYLCASSARQGHGSYEQYFGPGTRLTVT.